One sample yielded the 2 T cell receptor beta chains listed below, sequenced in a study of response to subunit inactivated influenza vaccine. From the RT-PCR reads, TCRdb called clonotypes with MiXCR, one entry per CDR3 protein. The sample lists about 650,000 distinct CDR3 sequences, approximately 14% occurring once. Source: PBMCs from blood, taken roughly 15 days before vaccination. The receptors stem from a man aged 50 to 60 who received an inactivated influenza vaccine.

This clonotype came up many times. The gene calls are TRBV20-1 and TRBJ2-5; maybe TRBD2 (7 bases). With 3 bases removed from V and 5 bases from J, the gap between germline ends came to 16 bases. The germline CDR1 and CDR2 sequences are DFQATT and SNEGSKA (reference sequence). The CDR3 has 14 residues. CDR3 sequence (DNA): TGCAGTGCTAGTCGTACTGGGAGGGGGGAGACCCAGTACTTC. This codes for CSASRTGRGETQYF.

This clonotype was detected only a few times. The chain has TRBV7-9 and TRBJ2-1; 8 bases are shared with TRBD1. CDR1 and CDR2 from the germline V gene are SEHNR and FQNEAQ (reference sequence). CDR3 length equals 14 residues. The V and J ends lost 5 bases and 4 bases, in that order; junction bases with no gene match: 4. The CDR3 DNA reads TGTGCCAGCAGCCAACGACAGGGGTACAATGAGCAGTTCTTC. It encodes CASSQRQGYNEQFF.